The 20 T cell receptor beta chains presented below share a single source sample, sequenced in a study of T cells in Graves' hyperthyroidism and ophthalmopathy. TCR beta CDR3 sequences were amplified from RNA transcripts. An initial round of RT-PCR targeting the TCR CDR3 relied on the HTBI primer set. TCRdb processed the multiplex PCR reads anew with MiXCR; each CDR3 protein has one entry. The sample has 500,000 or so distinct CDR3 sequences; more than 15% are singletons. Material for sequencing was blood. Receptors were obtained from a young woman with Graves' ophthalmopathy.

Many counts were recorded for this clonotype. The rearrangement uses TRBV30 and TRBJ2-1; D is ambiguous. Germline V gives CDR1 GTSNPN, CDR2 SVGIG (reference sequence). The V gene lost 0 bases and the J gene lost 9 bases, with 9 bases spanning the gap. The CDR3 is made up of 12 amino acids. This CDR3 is CAWSVNPSEQFF. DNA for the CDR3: TGTGCCTGGAGTGTAAACCCTTCTGAGCAGTTCTTC.

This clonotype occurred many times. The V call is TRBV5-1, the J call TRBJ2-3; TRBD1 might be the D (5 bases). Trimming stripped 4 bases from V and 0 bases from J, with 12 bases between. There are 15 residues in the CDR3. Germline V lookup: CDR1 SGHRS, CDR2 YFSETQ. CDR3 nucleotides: TGCGCCAGCAGCAACAGACAGTCTAGCACAGATACGCAGTATTTT. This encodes CASSNRQSSTDTQYF.

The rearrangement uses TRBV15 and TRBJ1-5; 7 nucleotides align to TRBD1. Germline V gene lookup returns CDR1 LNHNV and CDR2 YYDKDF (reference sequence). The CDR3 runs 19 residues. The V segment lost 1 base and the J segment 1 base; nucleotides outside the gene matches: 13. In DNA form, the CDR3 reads TGTGCCACCAGCAGAGGGGTAGGGGGCGGCTTAGGAAGCAATCAGCCCCAGCATTTT. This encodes CATSRGVGGGLGSNQPQHF.

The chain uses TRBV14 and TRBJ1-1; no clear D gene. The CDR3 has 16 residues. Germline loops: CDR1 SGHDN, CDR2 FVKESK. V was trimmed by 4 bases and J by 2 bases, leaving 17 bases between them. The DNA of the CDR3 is TGTGCCAGCAGCCGCCGGGTCGGCAGGCGAAACACTGAAGCTTTCTTT. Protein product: CASSRRVGRRNTEAFF.

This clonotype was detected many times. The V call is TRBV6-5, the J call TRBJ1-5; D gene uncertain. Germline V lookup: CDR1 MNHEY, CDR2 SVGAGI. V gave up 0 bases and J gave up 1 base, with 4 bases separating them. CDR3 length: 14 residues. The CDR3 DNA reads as TGTGCCAGCAGTTACTCAGCCAGCAATCAGCCCCAGCATTTT. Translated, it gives CASSYSASNQPQHF.

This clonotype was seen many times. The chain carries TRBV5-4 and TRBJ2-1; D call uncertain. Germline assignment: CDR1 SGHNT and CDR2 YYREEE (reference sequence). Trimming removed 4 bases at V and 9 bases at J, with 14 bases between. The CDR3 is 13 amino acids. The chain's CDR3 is CASSPTKDGEQFF. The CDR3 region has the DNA TGTGCCAGCAGCCCCACCAAGGATGGTGAGCAGTTCTTC.

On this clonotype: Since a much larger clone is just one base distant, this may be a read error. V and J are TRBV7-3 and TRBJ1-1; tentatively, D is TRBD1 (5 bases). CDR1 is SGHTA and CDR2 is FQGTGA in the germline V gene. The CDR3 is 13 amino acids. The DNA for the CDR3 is TGTGCCAGCAGCCGAAGGGCGGACACTGAAGCTTCCTTT. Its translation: CASSRRADTEASF.

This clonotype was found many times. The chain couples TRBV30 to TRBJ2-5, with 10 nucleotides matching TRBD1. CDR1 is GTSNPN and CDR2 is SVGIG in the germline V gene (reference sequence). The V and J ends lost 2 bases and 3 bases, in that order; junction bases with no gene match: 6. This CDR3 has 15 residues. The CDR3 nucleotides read TGTGCCTGGAGTAAGGGACAGGGGTTGAAAGAGACCCAGTACTTC. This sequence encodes CAWSKGQGLKETQYF.

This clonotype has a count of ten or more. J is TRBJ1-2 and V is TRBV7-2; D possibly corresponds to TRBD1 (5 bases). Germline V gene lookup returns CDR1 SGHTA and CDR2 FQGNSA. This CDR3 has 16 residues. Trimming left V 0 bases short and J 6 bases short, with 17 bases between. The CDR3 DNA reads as TGTGCCAGCAGCTTAGCGGTGCAGGGCTCTAAGGATGGCTACACCTTC. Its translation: CASSLAVQGSKDGYTF. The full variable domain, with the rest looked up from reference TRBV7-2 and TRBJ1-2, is GAGVSQSPSNKVTEKGKDVELRCDPISGHTALYWYRQSLGQGLEFLIYFQGNSAPDKSGLPSDRFSAERTGGSVSTLTIQRTQQEDSAVYLCASSLAVQGSKDGYTFGSGTRLTVV.

The CDR3 sequence: CASSATMTGESYNEQFF. The CDR3 bases are TGCGCCAGCAGCGCCACTATGACAGGGGAATCCTACAATGAGCAGTTCTTC. This sequence joins TRBV4-1 and TRBJ2-1; 8 positions match TRBD1. This CDR3 spans 17 amino acids. Trimming cost V 5 bases and J 1 base; bases outside gene matches: 10. Germline V gene lookup returns CDR1 MGHRA and CDR2 YSYEKL.

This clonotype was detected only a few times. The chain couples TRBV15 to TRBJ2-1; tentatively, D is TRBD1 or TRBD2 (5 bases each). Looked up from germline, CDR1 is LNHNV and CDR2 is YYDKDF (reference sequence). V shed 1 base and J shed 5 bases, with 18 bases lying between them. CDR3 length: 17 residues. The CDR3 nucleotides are TGTGCCACCAGCAGAGGGATGGGGGACGGTGGGAACAATGAGCAGTTCTTC. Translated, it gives CATSRGMGDGGNNEQFF.

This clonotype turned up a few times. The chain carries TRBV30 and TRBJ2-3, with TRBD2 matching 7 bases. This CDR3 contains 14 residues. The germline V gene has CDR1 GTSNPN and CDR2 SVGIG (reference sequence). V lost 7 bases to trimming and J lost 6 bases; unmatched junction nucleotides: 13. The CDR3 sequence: CASSDGRVHDTQYF. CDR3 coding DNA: TGTGCCTCCTCCGATGGGAGGGTACACGATACGCAGTATTTT.

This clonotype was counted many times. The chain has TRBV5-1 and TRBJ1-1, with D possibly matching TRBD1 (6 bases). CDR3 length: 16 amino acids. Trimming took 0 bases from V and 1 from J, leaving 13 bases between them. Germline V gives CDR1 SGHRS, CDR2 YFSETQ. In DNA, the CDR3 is TGCGCCAGCAGCTTGGAGATAGGGGGGACGAACACTGAAGCTTTCTTT. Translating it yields CASSLEIGGTNTEAFF.

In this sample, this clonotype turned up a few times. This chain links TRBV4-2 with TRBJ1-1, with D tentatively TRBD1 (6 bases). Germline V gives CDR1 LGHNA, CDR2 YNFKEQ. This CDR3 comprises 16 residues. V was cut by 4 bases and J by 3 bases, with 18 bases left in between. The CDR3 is CASSRSGTPVDTEAFF. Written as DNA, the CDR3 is TGTGCCAGCAGCCGGTCCGGGACACCGGTCGACACTGAAGCTTTCTTT.

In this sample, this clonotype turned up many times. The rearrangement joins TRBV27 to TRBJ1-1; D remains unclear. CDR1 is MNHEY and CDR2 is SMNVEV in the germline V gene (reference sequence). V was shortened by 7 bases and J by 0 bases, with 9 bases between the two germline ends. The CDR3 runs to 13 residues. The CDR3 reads CASMEVMNTEAFF. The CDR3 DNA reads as TGTGCCAGCATGGAAGTAATGAACACTGAAGCTTTCTTT.

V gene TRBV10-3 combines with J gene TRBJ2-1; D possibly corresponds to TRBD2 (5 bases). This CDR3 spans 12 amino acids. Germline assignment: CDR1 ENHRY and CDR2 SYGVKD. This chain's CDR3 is CASREKANEQFF. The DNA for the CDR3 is TGTGCTTCACGGGAAAAGGCGAATGAGCAGTTCTTC.

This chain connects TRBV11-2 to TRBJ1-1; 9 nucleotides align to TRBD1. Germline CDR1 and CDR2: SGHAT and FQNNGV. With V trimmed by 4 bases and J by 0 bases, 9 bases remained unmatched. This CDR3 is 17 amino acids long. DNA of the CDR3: TGTGCCAGCAGCTCCTTTGGACAGGGGCGAATGAACACTGAAGCTTTCTTT. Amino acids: CASSSFGQGRMNTEAFF.

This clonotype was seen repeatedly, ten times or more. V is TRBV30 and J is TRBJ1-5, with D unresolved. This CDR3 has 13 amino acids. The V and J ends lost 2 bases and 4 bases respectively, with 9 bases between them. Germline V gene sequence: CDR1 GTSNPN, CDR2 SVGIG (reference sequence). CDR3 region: CAWSTRVNQPQHF. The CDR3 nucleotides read TGTGCCTGGAGTACAAGGGTAAATCAGCCCCAGCATTTT.

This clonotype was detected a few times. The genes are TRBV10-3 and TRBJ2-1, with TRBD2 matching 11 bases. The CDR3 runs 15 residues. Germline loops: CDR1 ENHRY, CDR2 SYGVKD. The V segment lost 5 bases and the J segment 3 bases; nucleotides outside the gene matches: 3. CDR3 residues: CAISMTSGNYNEQFF. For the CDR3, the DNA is TGTGCCATCAGTATGACTAGCGGGAACTACAATGAGCAGTTCTTC.

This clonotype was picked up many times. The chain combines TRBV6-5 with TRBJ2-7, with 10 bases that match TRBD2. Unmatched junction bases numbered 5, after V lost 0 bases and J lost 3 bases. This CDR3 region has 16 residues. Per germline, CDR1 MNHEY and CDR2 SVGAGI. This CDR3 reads CASSYSRTSGLYEQYF. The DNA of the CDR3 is TGTGCCAGCAGTTACTCGAGGACTAGCGGCCTCTACGAGCAGTACTTC.